This TCR beta chain was found in a study of CXCR3-negative and CXCR3-positive naive CD8 T cells. Whole-study context: Roughly 135 million TRB reads were obtained overall (about 1.5 +/- 0.3 million per library). Study conclusions and caveats: Naive CXCR3-negative and CXCR3-positive cells had similar TRBV-TRBJ usage; memory differed. For CXCR3-positive naive cells, TRB CDR3s were more hydrophobic than those of CXCR3-negative naive cells.

As regards this clonotype: Its specificity is not known.

Germline V gene sequence: CDR1 SGHVS, CDR2 FQNEAQ. The CDR3 is 14 amino acids. Definition of naive CD8+ T cells rested on a CD45RO-CCR7+CD27+CD95- profile. Through 5' RACE with UMI labels, the TRB cDNA libraries were prepared. TCRdb re-called the 5' RACE reads and gives one entry per CDR3 protein, without DNA. The sample's table shows 130,000 or so distinct CDR3 sequences. The rearrangement joins TRBV7-8 to TRBJ2-5; the TCRdb call, TRBD1, lacks DNA for checking. Sample: naive CXCR3- CD8+ T cells from blood. Indicated subset: CD45RO-CCR7+CD27+CD95- naive CD8+ T cells lacking CXCR3 (TNR3-). The sequence was collected from a human donor in good health. Some clones in this sample may be carry-over from other donors' samples. The CDR3 loop reads CASGGGPVSETQYF.